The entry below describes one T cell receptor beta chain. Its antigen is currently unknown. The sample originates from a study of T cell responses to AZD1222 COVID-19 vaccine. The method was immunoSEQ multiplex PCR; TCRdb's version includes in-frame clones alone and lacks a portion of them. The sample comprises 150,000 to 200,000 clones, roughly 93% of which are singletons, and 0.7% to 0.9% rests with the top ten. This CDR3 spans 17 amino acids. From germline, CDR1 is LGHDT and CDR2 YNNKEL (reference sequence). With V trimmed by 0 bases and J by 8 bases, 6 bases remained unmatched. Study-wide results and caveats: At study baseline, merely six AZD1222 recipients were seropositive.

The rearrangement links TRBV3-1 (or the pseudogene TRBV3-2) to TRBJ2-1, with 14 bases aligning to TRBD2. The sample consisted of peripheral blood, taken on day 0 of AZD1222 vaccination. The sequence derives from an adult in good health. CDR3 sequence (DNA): TGTGCCAGCAGCCAAGATCGGGGACTAGCGGGGGCGGATGAGCAGTTCTTC. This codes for CASSQDRGLAGADEQFF.